A single sample is the source of the 18 T cell receptor beta chains below, sequenced in a study of blood T cell repertoires in COVID-19. Generated by immunoSEQ multiplex PCR, the TCRdb table keeps only in-frame clones and is missing some. The repertoire has about 160,000 clones, roughly 87% of them found once; the top ten carry about 3.9%. The specimen was peripheral blood. The source is a woman aged 55-69 years who had recovered from COVID-19.

The chain uses TRBV28 and TRBJ1-4; a possible D gene is TRBD1 (5 bases). There are 14 residues in the CDR3. V was shortened by 7 bases and J by 8 bases, with 17 bases between the two germline ends. The germline CDR1 and CDR2 sequences are MDHEN and SYDVKM. The CDR3 nucleotides are TGTGCCAGCACCGAACAGACAGTAAACGAAAAACTGTTTTTT. This encodes CASTEQTVNEKLFF.

The chain recombines TRBV5-6 with TRBJ1-2; D is undetermined. CDR1 is SGHDT, CDR2 YYEEEE, per germline. V was cut by 4 bases and J by 4 bases, with 14 bases left in between. CDR3 length equals 14 residues. This CDR3 reads CASSVAGSFYGYTF. The DNA of the CDR3 is TGTGCCAGCAGCGTGGCCGGGAGCTTCTATGGCTACACCTTC.

The chain has TRBV19 and TRBJ2-6, with D hard to call. This CDR3 is built from 16 residues. V gave up 2 bases and J gave up 0 bases, with 8 bases separating them. Germline lookup yields CDR1 LNHDA and CDR2 SQIVND (reference sequence). CDR3 nucleotides: TGTGCCAGTAGTATACAGAGACTCTCTGGGGCCAACGTCCTGACTTTC. Protein: CASSIQRLSGANVLTF.

The genes are TRBV3-1 (or the pseudogene TRBV3-2) and TRBJ2-7, with 7 bases identical to TRBD2. Germline V CDR1 and CDR2: LGHDT, YNNKEL (reference sequence). The trim removed 0 bases at V and 0 bases at J, leaving 5 bases unmatched. This CDR3 comprises 16 residues. The DNA for the CDR3 is TGTGCCAGCAGCCAAGAGGGGAGGGGACTCTCCTACGAGCAGTACTTC. Its translation is CASSQEGRGLSYEQYF.

V usage is TRBV28 and J usage is TRBJ1-2; TRBD1 matches at 8 bases. J gave up 7 bases and V 6 bases, and 4 bases lay outside the gene matches. Per the germline V gene, CDR1 is MDHEN and CDR2 is SYDVKM. CDR3 length equals 12 residues. The CDR3 is CASRTDRGGYTF. CDR3 nucleotides: TGTGCCAGCAGGACAGACAGGGGTGGCTACACCTTC.

This sequence joins TRBV20-1 and TRBJ2-7, with D perhaps TRBD2 (6 bases). CDR1 DFQATT and CDR2 SNEGSKA come from the germline V gene (reference sequence). The length of the CDR3 is 11 residues. Trimming removed 3 bases from V and 10 bases from J, with 13 bases in between. The CDR3: CSASDGGPQYF. The DNA of the CDR3 is TGCAGTGCTAGTGACGGGGGTCCTCAGTACTTC.

The rearrangement joins TRBV25-1 to TRBJ1-2; D call uncertain. Trimming shortened V by 3 bases and J by 8 bases, and 22 bases separated the two germline ends. CDR3 length: 16 amino acids. Germline V lookup: CDR1 MGHDK, CDR2 SYGVNS. The CDR3: CASSEGDGWLGGGYTF. Here the CDR3 DNA reads TGTGCCAGCAGTGAGGGAGATGGGTGGCTCGGAGGAGGCTACACCTTC.

J is TRBJ2-2 and V is TRBV1; the D call in the table, TRBD1, was not verified against the DNA. TRBV1 is annotated as a pseudogene. The CDR3 is 15 residues long. In nucleotides, the CDR3 is TGCACCAGCAGCCCGAAGGGCTGGGGCTCCGGGGAGCTGTTTTTT. Translated: CTSSPKGWGSGELFF.

V usage is TRBV6-4 and J usage is TRBJ2-5; 12 bases line up with TRBD2. V dropped 3 bases and J dropped 4; count of bases not matched to a gene: 6. Germline loops: CDR1 MRHNA, CDR2 SNTAGT. The CDR3 contains 16 residues. In DNA, the CDR3 is TGTGCCAGCAGTGAATCTAGCGGGGGGGCCAGAGAGACCCAGTACTTC. Protein sequence: CASSESSGGARETQYF.

This rearrangement joins TRBV6-6 to TRBJ1-2; 7 nucleotides align to TRBD1. After removal of 5 bases from V and 1 base from J, the junction contained 4 bases not matched to a gene. CDR3 size: 14 residues. Germline CDR1 is MNHNY and CDR2 is SVGAGI (reference sequence). DNA of the CDR3: TGTGCCAGCAGTGGGGGACAGAGTAACTATGGCTACACCTTC. Amino acids: CASSGGQSNYGYTF.

The chain recombines TRBV6-5 with TRBJ2-5; TRBD2 matches 9 bases. The CDR3 consists of 14 residues. The ends lost 7 bases at V and 2 bases at J; junction bases unmatched: 5. Germline V CDR1 and CDR2: MNHEY, SVGAGI. CDR3 DNA: TGTGCCAGCATGAGTCTAGCGGGACAAGAGACCCAGTACTTC. Protein sequence: CASMSLAGQETQYF.

V and J are TRBV2 and TRBJ2-7, with a tentative D call TRBD1 (6 bases). The CDR3 covers 12 residues. Deletions cut 10 bases from V and 0 bases from J, with 10 bases between. CDR1 and CDR2 from the germline V gene are SNHLY and FYNNEI. DNA of the CDR3: TGTGCCACCGGGACACTCTCCTACGAGCAGTACTTC. Translation gives CATGTLSYEQYF.

The chain has TRBV6-6 and TRBJ1-2, with 8 bases matching TRBD1. V shed 5 bases and J 8 bases; nucleotides not matched to a gene: 10. Germline-derived CDR1 and CDR2 are MNHNY and SVGAGI (reference sequence). CDR3 length: 14 amino acids. The CDR3, as DNA: TGTGCCAGCAGTGTCAACGCCGACAGGGGCGGCTACACCTTC. Residues: CASSVNADRGGYTF.

This sequence joins TRBV5-1 and TRBJ2-3; D perhaps matches TRBD1 (5 bases). Trimming left V 6 bases short and J 0 bases short, with 14 bases between. This CDR3 has 15 amino acids. The germline CDR1 and CDR2 sequences are SGHRS and YFSETQ. The DNA for the CDR3 is TGCGCCAGCACCCCCGCGGCAGGGAGCACAGATACGCAGTATTTT. Amino acids: CASTPAAGSTDTQYF.

V is TRBV6-6 and J is TRBJ1-4; D call uncertain. CDR3 length equals 14 residues. The V end was cut by 6 bases, the J end by 8 bases, with 16 bases between. Germline CDR1 is MNHNY and CDR2 is SVGAGI (reference sequence). CDR3 protein: CASSPAEYGEKLFF. The CDR3 bases are TGTGCCAGCAGCCCCGCGGAGTATGGGGAAAAACTGTTTTTT.

The chain joins TRBV28 to TRBJ1-4; D not resolved. The CDR3 runs 14 residues. Germline-derived CDR1 and CDR2 are MDHEN and SYDVKM. The ends were cut back, 6 bases at V and 4 bases at J, with 12 bases in the middle. CDR3 amino acids: CASRPGVYNEKLFF. Here the CDR3 DNA reads TGTGCCAGCAGGCCCGGAGTTTATAATGAAAAACTGTTTTTT.

The rearrangement uses TRBV29-1 and TRBJ2-7; tentative D call: TRBD1 (5 bases). This CDR3 spans 15 amino acids. CDR1 SQVTM and CDR2 ANQGSEA come from the germline V gene. V shed 1 base and J shed 3 bases, with 16 bases lying between them. CDR3: CSVEGGVKGLYEQYF. The CDR3 region has the DNA TGCAGCGTTGAAGGCGGAGTGAAGGGGCTCTACGAGCAGTACTTC.

The chain uses TRBV21-1 and TRBJ2-5; the D call in the table, TRBD1, was not verified against the DNA. TRBV21-1 is a recognized pseudogene. This CDR3 has 18 amino acids. Here the CDR3 reads CASTKIPPRDRPQETQYF. The CDR3, as DNA: TGTGCCAGCACCAAAATCCCTCCCCGGGACAGGCCTCAAGAGACCCAGTACTTC.